The rows below give T cell receptor beta chains drawn from one sample of a study of T cells after yellow fever vaccination. MiXCR was run by TCRdb on the 5' RACE reads, yielding one entry per CDR3 protein. The sample yields about 200,000 distinct CDR3 sequences, 2.5% to 3.5% seen once. This specimen was CD4+ T cells sorted from PBMCs, taken 10 days after the yellow fever booster vaccination. These receptors were taken from a man aged 18 to 29 who received the YFV17D yellow fever vaccine. CDR3s include the opening cysteine and the closing phenylalanine or tryptophan. The D gene is left open where the match is weak. The listing skips clone size in some rows; elsewhere it reads once, few, many or a size class.

clone_size,j_call,v_call,cdr3_length,d_call,cdr3_aa,cdr3_nt
-,TRBJ1-2,TRBV4-1,12,-,CASSQEDFGYTF,TGCGCCAGCAGCCAAGAGGACTTTGGCTACACCTTC
many,TRBJ2-3,TRBV7-9,15,-,CASSLVVIGPDTQYF,TGTGCCAGCAGCTTAGTAGTTATTGGCCCAGATACGCAGTATTTT
-,TRBJ1-5,TRBV7-2,12,-,CASSSTEWPQHF,TGTGCCAGCAGCTCTACAGAGTGGCCCCAGCATTTT
-,TRBJ2-2,TRBV6-2/TRBV6-3,16,TRBD1,CASSYSGRGHTGELFF,TGTGCCAGCAGTTACTCTGGCAGGGGGCACACCGGGGAGCTGTTTTTT
many,TRBJ2-5,TRBV12-3/TRBV12-4,14,-,CASSLGGRGTTQYF,TGTGCCAGCAGTTTGGGGGGTAGGGGGACGACCCAGTACTTC
few,TRBJ1-6,TRBV7-2,15,-,CASSPWAGDNSPLHF,TGTGCCAGCAGCCCCTGGGCAGGAGATAATTCACCCCTCCACTTT
-,TRBJ1-1,TRBV11-3,13,-,CASSLRVNTDAFF,TGTGCCAGCAGCCTCAGGGTGAACACTGATGCTTTCTTT
-,TRBJ1-4,TRBV6-1,14,-,CASSKRATNEKLFF,TGTGCCAGCAGCAAGAGGGCAACTAATGAAAAACTGTTTTTT
many,TRBJ2-5,TRBV6-5,16,-,CASSYSTGDKEETQYF,TGTGCCAGCAGTTACTCGACCGGGGACAAAGAAGAGACCCAGTACTTC
-,TRBJ2-5,TRBV7-9,15,TRBD1,CASSPSTRGRETQYF,TGTGCCAGCAGCCCCTCCACGAGGGGGCGGGAGACCCAGTACTTC
few,TRBJ1-1,TRBV27,15,-,CASSLHGGGRAEAFF,TGTGCCAGCAGTTTACATGGGGGGGGGCGGGCTGAAGCTTTCTTT
few,TRBJ2-3,TRBV5-5,12,-,CASGEITDTQYF,TGTGCCTCCGGAGAGATCACAGATACGCAGTATTTT
many,TRBJ2-1,TRBV5-1,15,-,CASSLEVLTANEQFF,TGCGCCAGCAGCTTGGAGGTATTGACGGCCAATGAGCAGTTCTTC
many,TRBJ1-1,TRBV12-3/TRBV12-4,18,-,CASSSGRPGHTGNTEAFF,TGTGCCAGCAGTTCAGGGAGACCCGGTCACACGGGGAACACTGAAGCTTTCTTT
many,TRBJ2-1,TRBV7-3,15,-,CASSSLGAPQVEQFF,TGTGCCAGCAGCTCCCTCGGGGCCCCCCAGGTAGAGCAGTTCTTC
many,TRBJ1-6,TRBV12-3/TRBV12-4,14,TRBD1,CASSPGQGFSPLHF,TGTGCCAGCAGTCCGGGACAGGGGTTTTCACCCCTCCACTTT
-,TRBJ1-1,TRBV12-3/TRBV12-4,14,TRBD1,CASSPAGTGSEAFF,TGTGCCAGCAGCCCCGCAGGGACAGGGTCTGAAGCTTTCTTT
-,TRBJ2-7,TRBV6-2/TRBV6-3,13,TRBD1,CASSYGTGAFQYF,TGTGCCAGCAGTTACGGGACAGGGGCTTTCCAGTACTTC
few,TRBJ2-1,TRBV19,13,TRBD2,CASTSGAYNEQFF,TGTGCCAGTACTAGCGGGGCCTACAATGAGCAGTTCTTC
-,TRBJ2-1,TRBV30,14,TRBD2,CAWSRGGTYNEQFF,TGTGCCTGGAGTCGCGGGGGGACGTACAATGAGCAGTTCTTC
few,TRBJ2-2,TRBV20-1,14,-,CSARPTTNTGELFF,TGCAGTGCCAGACCGACTACTAATACCGGGGAGCTGTTTTTT
many,TRBJ1-1,TRBV20-1,12,-,CSARGGTTEAFF,TGCAGTGCTAGAGGAGGGACAACTGAAGCTTTCTTT
few,TRBJ1-2,TRBV25-1,9,-,CATIGGDTF,TGTGCCACCATCGGAGGGGATACCTTC
many,TRBJ1-4,TRBV4-3,14,-,CASSQDRLGEKLFF,TGCGCCAGCAGCCAAGACCGTCTGGGTGAAAAACTGTTTTTT
many,TRBJ2-2,TRBV11-2,14,-,CASSWGFGPGELFF,TGTGCCAGCAGCTGGGGCTTCGGCCCCGGGGAGCTGTTTTTT
many,TRBJ2-1,TRBV7-9,15,TRBD2,CASSFGTSGVNEQFF,TGTGCCAGCAGCTTTGGGACTAGCGGGGTCAATGAGCAGTTCTTC
many,TRBJ2-5,TRBV6-6,14,-,CASRFWGVQETQYF,TGTGCCAGTAGATTTTGGGGGGTCCAAGAGACCCAGTACTTC
few,TRBJ1-3,TRBV5-1,16,TRBD1,CASRLGPGQKRNTIYF,TGCGCCAGCAGATTGGGCCCGGGACAGAAAAGGAACACCATATATTTT
few,TRBJ2-1,TRBV7-6,15,-,CASSTLSGTYNEQFF,TGTGCCAGCAGCACCTTGTCGGGGACCTACAATGAGCAGTTCTTC
few,TRBJ1-1,TRBV5-1,14,-,CASSLVSGAPEAFF,TGCGCCAGCAGCTTGGTTTCGGGGGCCCCTGAAGCTTTCTTT
-,TRBJ1-1,TRBV12-5,14,-,CASGGLGLVTEAFF,TGTGCTAGTGGTGGCCTCGGGCTGGTCACTGAAGCTTTCTTT
many,TRBJ1-6,TRBV7-2,14,-,CASSLPGNNSPLHF,TGTGCCAGCAGCTTACCCGGGAACAATTCACCCCTCCACTTT
few,TRBJ2-7,TRBV20-1,14,TRBD2,CSARSGGSSYEQYF,TGCAGTGCTAGAAGCGGGGGGAGCTCCTACGAGCAGTACTTC
many,TRBJ1-1,TRBV24-1,13,-,CATSRGPDPEAFF,TGTGCCACCAGTCGGGGTCCCGACCCTGAAGCTTTCTTT
few,TRBJ2-6,TRBV7-6,16,-,CASSIGRYSGANVLTF,TGTGCCAGCAGCATAGGACGGTACTCTGGGGCCAACGTCCTGACTTTC
-,TRBJ2-1,TRBV6-2/TRBV6-3,13,-,CASSYSRAREQFF,TGTGCCAGCAGTTACTCTCGAGCGCGTGAGCAGTTCTTC
few,TRBJ2-5,TRBV29-1,13,TRBD1,CSVDRGPQETQYF,TGCAGCGTGGACAGGGGGCCCCAAGAGACCCAGTACTTC
few,TRBJ2-5,TRBV24-1,15,TRBD2,CATSDRGGGKGTQYF,TGTGCCACCAGTGACCGGGGCGGGGGAAAGGGGACCCAGTACTTC
many,TRBJ2-2,TRBV12-3/TRBV12-4,16,-,CASSFVPGAGTGELFF,TGTGCCAGCAGTTTTGTTCCGGGGGCCGGGACCGGGGAGCTGTTTTTT
-,TRBJ2-1,TRBV5-1,15,TRBD1,CASSSMTGQDNEQFF,TGCGCCAGCAGCTCCATGACAGGGCAGGACAATGAGCAGTTCTTC
-,TRBJ2-2,TRBV20-1,14,TRBD1,CSARGTDNTGELFF,TGCAGTGCTAGGGGGACAGATAACACCGGGGAGCTGTTTTTT
many,TRBJ1-1,TRBV5-5,13,TRBD1,CASSLSMGQGAFF,TGTGCCAGCAGCTTGTCCATGGGACAGGGGGCTTTCTTT
-,TRBJ2-3,TRBV18,15,TRBD2,CASSPSTSAADTQYF,TGTGCCAGCTCACCTTCGACTAGCGCGGCAGATACGCAGTATTTT
few,TRBJ1-2,TRBV21-1,17,-,CASSKGLSLYSNYGYTF,TGTGCCAGCAGCAAAGGGCTCAGTTTGTATTCTAACTATGGCTACACCTTC
many,TRBJ1-1,TRBV28,13,-,CASAGLMNTEAFF,TGTGCCAGCGCCGGTTTGATGAACACTGAAGCTTTCTTT
few,TRBJ2-3,TRBV20-1,15,TRBD2,CSASLLAGVADTQYF,TGCAGTGCTAGCCTCCTAGCGGGGGTGGCAGATACGCAGTATTTT
few,TRBJ2-5,TRBV29-1,12,TRBD1,CSVDGQGETQYF,TGCAGCGTTGATGGACAGGGAGAGACCCAGTACTTC
many,TRBJ2-3,TRBV5-1,15,-,CASSSSGGPTDTQYF,TGCGCCAGCAGCTCATCCGGGGGGCCCACAGATACGCAGTATTTT
-,TRBJ2-7,TRBV20-1,14,TRBD1,CSAGRQGFSYEQYF,TGCAGTGCTGGGAGACAGGGGTTCTCCTACGAGCAGTACTTC
many,TRBJ1-6,TRBV6-5,12,-,CASCDPFESLHF,TGTGCCAGCTGTGACCCCTTCGAATCCCTCCACTTT
few,TRBJ2-3,TRBV5-6,15,TRBD1,CASSSRDRGWDTQYF,TGTGCCAGCAGCAGCCGGGACAGGGGGTGGGATACGCAGTATTTT
many,TRBJ1-6,TRBV7-2,15,TRBD1,CASSPPRGHNSPLHF,TGTGCCAGCAGCCCACCCAGGGGGCACAATTCACCCCTCCACTTT
-,TRBJ2-7,TRBV29-1,12,-,CSGQLSSYEQYF,TGCAGCGGACAGCTGAGCTCCTACGAGCAGTACTTC
-,TRBJ2-7,TRBV11-2,14,-,CASSPRVGGLEQYF,TGTGCCAGCAGCCCAAGGGTCGGGGGATTGGAGCAGTACTTC
many,TRBJ1-5,TRBV12-3/TRBV12-4,16,TRBD1,CASSLFEGQGDQPQHF,TGTGCCAGCAGTTTGTTTGAAGGACAGGGGGATCAGCCCCAGCATTTT